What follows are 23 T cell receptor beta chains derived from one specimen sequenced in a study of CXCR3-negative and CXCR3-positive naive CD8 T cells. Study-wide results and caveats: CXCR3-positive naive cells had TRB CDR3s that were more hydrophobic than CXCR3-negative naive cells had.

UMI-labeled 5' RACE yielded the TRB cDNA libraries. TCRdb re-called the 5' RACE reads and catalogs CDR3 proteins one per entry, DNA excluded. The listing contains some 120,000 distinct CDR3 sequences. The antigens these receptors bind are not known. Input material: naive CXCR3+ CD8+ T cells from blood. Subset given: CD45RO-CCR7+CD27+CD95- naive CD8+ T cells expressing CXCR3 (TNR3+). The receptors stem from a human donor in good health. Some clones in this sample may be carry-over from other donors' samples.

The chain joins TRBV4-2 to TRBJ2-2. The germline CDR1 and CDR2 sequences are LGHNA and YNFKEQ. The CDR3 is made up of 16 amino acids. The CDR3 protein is CASSQDFGLYTGELFF.

The CDR3 spells CASSPGFGELFF. The chain is built from TRBV4-3 and TRBJ2-2; as DNA is missing, the TRBD1 call by TCRdb cannot be tested. Germline CDR1 is LGHNA and CDR2 is YSLEER. The CDR3 sequence is 12 residues long.

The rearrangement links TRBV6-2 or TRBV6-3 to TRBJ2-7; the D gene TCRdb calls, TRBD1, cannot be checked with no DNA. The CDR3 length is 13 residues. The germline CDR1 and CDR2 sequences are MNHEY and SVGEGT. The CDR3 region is CASSQDRGDEQYF.

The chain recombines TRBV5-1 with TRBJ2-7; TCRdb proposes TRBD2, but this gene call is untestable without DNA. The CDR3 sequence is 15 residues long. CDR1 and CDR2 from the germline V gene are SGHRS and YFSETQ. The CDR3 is CASSLTHPTDYEQYF. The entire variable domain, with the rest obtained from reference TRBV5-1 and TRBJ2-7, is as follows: KAGVTQTPRYLIKTRGQQVTLSCSPISGHRSVSWYQQTPGQGLQFLFEYFSETQRNKGNFPGRFSGRQFSNSRSEMNVSTLELGDSALYLCASSLTHPTDYEQYFGPGTRLTVT.

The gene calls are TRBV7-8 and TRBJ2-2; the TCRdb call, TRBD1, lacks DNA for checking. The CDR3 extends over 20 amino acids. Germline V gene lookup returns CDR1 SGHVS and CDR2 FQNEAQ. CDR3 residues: CASSFHPGQGLFANTGELFF.

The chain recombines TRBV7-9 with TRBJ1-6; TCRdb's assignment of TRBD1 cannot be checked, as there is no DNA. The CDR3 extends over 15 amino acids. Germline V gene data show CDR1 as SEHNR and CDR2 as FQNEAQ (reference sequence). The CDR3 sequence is CASSNALPPGSPLHF.

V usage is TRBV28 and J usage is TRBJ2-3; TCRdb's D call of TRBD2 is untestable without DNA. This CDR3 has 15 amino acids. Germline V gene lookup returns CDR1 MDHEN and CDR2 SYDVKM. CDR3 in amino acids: CASTYLAALGDTQYF.

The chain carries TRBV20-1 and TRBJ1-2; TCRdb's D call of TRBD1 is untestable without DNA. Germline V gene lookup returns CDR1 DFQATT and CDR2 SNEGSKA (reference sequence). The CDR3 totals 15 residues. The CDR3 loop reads CSARDRRGLFYGYTF.

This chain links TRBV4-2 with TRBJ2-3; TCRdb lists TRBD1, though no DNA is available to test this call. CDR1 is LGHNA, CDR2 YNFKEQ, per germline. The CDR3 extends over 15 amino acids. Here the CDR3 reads CASSPGQADTDTQYF.

The CDR3 protein is CAISEGMGAGGNQPQHF. The chain has TRBV10-3 and TRBJ1-5; the TRBD1 assignment by TCRdb is unverifiable without DNA. The germline V gene has CDR1 ENHRY and CDR2 SYGVKD. The CDR3 runs 17 residues.

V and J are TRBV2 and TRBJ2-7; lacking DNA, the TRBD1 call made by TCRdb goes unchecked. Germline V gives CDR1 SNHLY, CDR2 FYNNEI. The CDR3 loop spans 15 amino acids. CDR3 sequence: CASSEAGGTAYEQYF.

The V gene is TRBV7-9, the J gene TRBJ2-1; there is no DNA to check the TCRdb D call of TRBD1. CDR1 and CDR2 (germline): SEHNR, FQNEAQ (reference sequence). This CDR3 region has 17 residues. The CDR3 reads CASSLATGTGHSNEQFF.

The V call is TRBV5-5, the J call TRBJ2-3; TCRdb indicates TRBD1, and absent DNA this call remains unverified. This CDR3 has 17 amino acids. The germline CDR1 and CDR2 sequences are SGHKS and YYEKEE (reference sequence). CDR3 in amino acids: CASSLEPGTEDTDTQYF.

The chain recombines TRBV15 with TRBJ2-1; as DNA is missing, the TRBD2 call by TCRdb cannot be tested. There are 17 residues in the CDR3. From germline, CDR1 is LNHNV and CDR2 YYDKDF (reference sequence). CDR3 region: CATSRDFGLANYNEQFF.

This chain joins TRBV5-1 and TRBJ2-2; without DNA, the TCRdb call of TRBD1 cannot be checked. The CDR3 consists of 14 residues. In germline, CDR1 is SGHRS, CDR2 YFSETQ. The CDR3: CASLPGENTGELFF.

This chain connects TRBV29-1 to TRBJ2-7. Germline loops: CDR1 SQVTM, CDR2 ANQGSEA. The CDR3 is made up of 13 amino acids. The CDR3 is CSVEDGMGYEQYF.

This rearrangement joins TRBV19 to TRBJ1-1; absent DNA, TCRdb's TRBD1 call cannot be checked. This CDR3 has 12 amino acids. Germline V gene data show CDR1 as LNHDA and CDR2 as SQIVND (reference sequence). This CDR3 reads CASSLDRVEAFF. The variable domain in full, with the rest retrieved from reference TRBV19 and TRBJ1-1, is DGGITQSPKYLFRKEGQNVTLSCEQNLNHDAMYWYRQDPGQGLRLIYYSQIVNDFQKGDIAEGYSVSREKKESFPLTVTSAQKNPTAFYLCASSLDRVEAFFGQGTRLTVV.

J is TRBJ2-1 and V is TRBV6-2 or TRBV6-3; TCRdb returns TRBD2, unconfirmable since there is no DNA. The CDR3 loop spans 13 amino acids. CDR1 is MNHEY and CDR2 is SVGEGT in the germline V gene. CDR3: CASSFGRVNEQFF.

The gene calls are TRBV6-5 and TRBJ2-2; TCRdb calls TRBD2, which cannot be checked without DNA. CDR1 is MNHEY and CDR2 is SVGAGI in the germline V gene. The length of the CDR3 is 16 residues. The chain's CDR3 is CASSPPGLENTGELFF.

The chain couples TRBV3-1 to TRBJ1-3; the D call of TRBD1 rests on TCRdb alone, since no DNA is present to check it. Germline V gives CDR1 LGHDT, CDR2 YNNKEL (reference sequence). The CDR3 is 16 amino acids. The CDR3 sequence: CASSQVQGGAGNTIYF.

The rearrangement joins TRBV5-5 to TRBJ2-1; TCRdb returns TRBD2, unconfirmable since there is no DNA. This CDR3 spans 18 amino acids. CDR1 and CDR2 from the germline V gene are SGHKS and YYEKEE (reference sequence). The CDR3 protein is CASTEIPQGRTNYNEQFF.

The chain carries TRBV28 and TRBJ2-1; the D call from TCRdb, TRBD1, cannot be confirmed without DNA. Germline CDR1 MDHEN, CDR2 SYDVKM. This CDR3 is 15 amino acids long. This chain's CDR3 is CASSIPGTVHNEQFF. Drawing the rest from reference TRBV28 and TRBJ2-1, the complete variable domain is DVKVTQSSRYLVKRTGEKVFLECVQDMDHENMFWYRQDPGLGLRLIYFSYDVKMKEKGDIPEGYSVSREKKERFSLILESASTNQTSMYLCASSIPGTVHNEQFFGPGTRLTVL.

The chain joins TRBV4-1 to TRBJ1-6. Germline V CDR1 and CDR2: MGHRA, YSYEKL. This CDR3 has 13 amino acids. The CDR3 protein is CASSQDFISPLHF.